The 12 T cell receptor beta chains given below trace back to one sample, sequenced in a study of beta chain features in type 1 diabetes. Expressed TCRB transcripts got sequenced, as all isolated RNA was reverse transcribed. Clones were sequenced by immunoSEQ multiplex PCR, and TCRdb holds only the in-frame ones, with some missing. The sample has about 40,000 clones; around 49% are singletons. The sequencing sample was made of central memory CD4+ T cells from blood. These TCRs come from a woman younger than 35 in good health.

This clone was recorded once. This rearrangement joins TRBV7-9 to TRBJ2-1; 8 bases align to TRBD2. In germline, CDR1 is SEHNR, CDR2 FQNEAQ (reference sequence). The CDR3 sequence is 15 residues long. J was trimmed by 9 bases and V by 0 bases; bases with no gene match: 7. The CDR3 loop reads CASSLAGRVVGEQFF. In nucleotides, the CDR3 is TGTGCCAGCAGCTTAGCCGGGAGGGTTGTCGGTGAGCAGTTCTTC.

This clone turned up a few times. The sample holds other DNA sequences that translate to the same CDR3. V and J are TRBV27 and TRBJ1-5, with D possibly matching TRBD1 (5 bases). The germline V gene encodes CDR1 MNHEY and CDR2 SMNVEV (reference sequence). The CDR3 runs 12 residues. The V and J ends lost 5 bases and 10 bases respectively, with 12 bases between them. The CDR3 nucleotides are TGTGCCAGCAGTCCAACCGGGGGTCCCCAGCATTTT. Translated: CASSPTGGPQHF.

J is TRBJ2-6 and V is TRBV7-9, with a tentative D call TRBD2 (5 bases). V lost 4 bases, J lost 2 bases, and 9 bases lay in between. The CDR3 extends over 15 amino acids. Germline CDR1 and CDR2: SEHNR and FQNEAQ (reference sequence). The CDR3 is CASSYGDAGANVLTF. The CDR3 DNA sequence: TGTGCCAGCAGCTACGGGGATGCTGGGGCCAACGTCCTGACTTTC.

The count of this clone is one. The J gene is TRBJ2-1, the V gene TRBV5-6; 15 nucleotides match TRBD2. J gave up 1 base and V 4 bases, and 6 bases lay outside the gene matches. Germline V lookup: CDR1 SGHDT, CDR2 YYEEEE. The CDR3 is 18 amino acids. CDR3: CASSRTSGRALSYNEQFF. CDR3 nucleotide sequence: TGTGCCAGCAGCAGGACTAGCGGGAGGGCCCTTTCCTACAATGAGCAGTTCTTC.

The chain joins TRBV7-9 to TRBJ2-7; 8 nucleotides agree with TRBD1. Germline V gene sequence: CDR1 SEHNR, CDR2 FQNEAQ (reference sequence). The CDR3 length is 13 residues. The V and J ends lost 5 bases and 2 bases, in that order; junction bases with no gene match: 2. The CDR3 here is CASSDRGPYEQYF. The CDR3 bases are TGTGCCAGCAGCGACAGGGGTCCCTACGAGCAGTACTTC.

The CDR3 sequence is CASGLRGSHTGELFF. The CDR3 DNA is TGTGCTAGTGGTTTACGAGGGTCGCACACCGGGGAGCTGTTTTTT. The J gene is TRBJ2-2, the V gene TRBV12-5, with D possibly being TRBD2 (5 bases). The CDR3 has 15 amino acids. The germline gives CDR1 LGHNT, CDR2 FRNRAP. Trimming cost V 3 bases and J 3 bases, with 11 bases left between them.

This chain connects TRBV11-2 to TRBJ1-2; 7 bases line up with TRBD1. Unmatched junction bases numbered 11, after V lost 1 base and J lost 6 bases. CDR1 is SGHAT, CDR2 FQNNGV, per germline. The CDR3 consists of 16 residues. In DNA form, the CDR3 reads TGTGCCAGCAGCTTAGGGACCGGGACAGTAGGCGATGGCTACACCTTC. It encodes CASSLGTGTVGDGYTF.

V is TRBV27 and J is TRBJ2-1; 10 bases fit TRBD2. CDR1 is MNHEY, CDR2 SMNVEV, per germline (reference sequence). The ends lost 4 bases at V and 4 bases at J; junction bases unmatched: 4. The CDR3 is made up of 15 amino acids. The CDR3 DNA reads as TGTGCCAGCAGTTCAGCGGGAGGGTTTTACAATGAGCAGTTCTTC. This gives the protein CASSSAGGFYNEQFF.

The chain uses TRBV19 and TRBJ1-1; D may be TRBD1 (6 bases). Germline CDR1 LNHDA, CDR2 SQIVND (reference sequence). Trimming left V 5 bases short and J 0 bases short, with 7 bases between. The CDR3 totals 13 residues. In DNA, the CDR3 is TGTGCCAGTAGTCAGGGGCTGAACACTGAAGCTTTCTTT. Translating it yields CASSQGLNTEAFF.

This rearrangement joins TRBV9 to TRBJ2-1, with a weak D call TRBD2 (6 bases). V shed 7 bases and J shed 3 bases, with 17 bases lying between them. The germline V gene encodes CDR1 SGDLS and CDR2 YYNGEE. The CDR3 is 15 residues long. The CDR3 protein is CASGRQLADYNEQFF. DNA of the CDR3: TGTGCCAGCGGGAGGCAATTAGCGGACTACAATGAGCAGTTCTTC.

This clone appeared a few times. This rearrangement joins TRBV5-4 to TRBJ2-2; D is undetermined. CDR1 and CDR2 from the germline V gene are SGHNT and YYREEE (reference sequence). V was pared by 0 bases and J by 3 bases, with 3 bases between. CDR3 length equals 13 residues. In nucleotides, the CDR3 is TGTGCCAGCAGCTTGGCCGACACCGGGGAGCTGTTTTTT. It encodes CASSLADTGELFF.

This clone appeared a few times. The CDR3 sequence: CASSLAGGGETQYF. The CDR3 region has the DNA TGTGCCAGCAGCTTGGCCGGGGGAGGAGAGACCCAGTACTTC. This chain connects TRBV5-6 to TRBJ2-5; perhaps TRBD2 as D (6 bases). The germline gives CDR1 SGHDT, CDR2 YYEEEE. The CDR3 has 14 residues. Trimming removed 0 bases at V and 4 bases at J, with 10 bases between.